This T cell receptor beta chain is from a study of CD8 T cells in Susac syndrome. An input of about 0.45 to 1 ug of RNA was subjected to reverse transcription using random hexamers. TCRdb independently ran MiXCR on the immunoSEQ multiplex PCR reads; one entry per CDR3 protein. Seen here are around 140,000 distinct CDR3 sequences, over 75% observed once, and the top ten hold roughly 0.53%. This clonotype appeared a single time. This CDR3 is 14 amino acids long. CDR1 and CDR2 from the germline V gene are DFQATT and SNEGSKA (reference sequence). The V end was cut by 1 base, the J end by 8 bases, with 15 bases between.

Input material: CD8+ T cells from PBMCs. The chain has TRBV20-1 and TRBJ2-1; D is perhaps TRBD2 (6 bases). The TCR was taken from a human donor with multiple sclerosis. CDR3 in amino acids: CSARVPVRDYEQFF. In DNA form, the CDR3 reads TGCAGTGCTAGAGTCCCAGTGCGGGACTATGAGCAGTTCTTC.